Below are 24 T cell receptor beta chains sequenced from a single sample in a study of T cells in Graves' hyperthyroidism and ophthalmopathy. Amplified regions were TCR beta CDR3 sequences from RNA transcripts. A set of HTBI primers served as the primers for a first-round RT-PCR of the TCR CDR3. TCRdb analysed the multiplex PCR reads with MiXCR anew, one entry per CDR3 protein. Among around 350,000 distinct CDR3 sequences, roughly 15% were seen once, and the ten largest hold around 20%. Material: blood. These receptors originate from a woman between 25 and 40 years old with Graves' ophthalmopathy.

V usage is TRBV7-8 and J usage is TRBJ2-5; no definite D call. This CDR3 has 14 amino acids. Trimming cost V 5 bases and J 0 bases, with 10 bases left between them. Germline values: CDR1 SGHVS, CDR2 FQNEAQ. The DNA for the CDR3 is TGTGCCAGCAGCGTAGAGAGAGACCAAGAGACCCAGTACTTC. It encodes CASSVERDQETQYF.

This clonotype was seen repeatedly, ten times or more. The V and J genes are TRBV6-1 and TRBJ2-1, with D maybe TRBD1 (5 bases). The germline V gene has CDR1 MNHNS and CDR2 SASEGT. Trimming pared 6 bases from V and 3 bases from J, leaving 21 bases between. The CDR3 sequence is 17 residues long. In DNA, the CDR3 is TGTGCCAGCAGCGTTGACCCCGACAGAGCCTACTACAATGAGCAGTTCTTC. It codes for CASSVDPDRAYYNEQFF.

This clonotype was seen repeatedly, ten times or more. The V gene is TRBV7-9, the J gene TRBJ1-2; 9 nucleotides match TRBD1. The CDR3 contains 17 residues. The junction had 13 bases not matched to a gene; V was cut back by 5 bases and J by 3 bases. The germline CDR1 and CDR2 sequences are SEHNR and FQNEAQ (reference sequence). CDR3 coding DNA: TGTGCCAGCAGCGAAAAAGAAGGGACAGGGACAGACTATGGCTACACCTTC. It is translated as CASSEKEGTGTDYGYTF.

This clonotype was seen at least ten times. Its ends do not fully match the called genes, so a read error is possible. This sequence joins TRBV5-1 and TRBJ2-5; tentative D call: TRBD1 (6 bases). Germline-derived CDR1 and CDR2 are SGHRS and YFSETQ. The CDR3 extends over 13 amino acids. The CDR3 DNA sequence: TGTGCCAGCTCACCAGGACAGCAAGAGACCCAGTACTTC. Translated: CASSPGQQETQYF.

In this sample, this clonotype turned up many times. V and J are TRBV6-2 or TRBV6-3 and TRBJ1-6; D is unclear. CDR3 length: 13 amino acids. With 4 bases removed from V and 10 bases from J, the gap between germline ends came to 11 bases. Germline CDR1 is MNHEY and CDR2 is SVGEGT. The CDR3 sequence: CASSFQLGSPLHF. For the CDR3, the DNA is TGTGCCAGCAGTTTTCAGTTGGGCTCACCCCTCCACTTT.

This clonotype was found many times. The chain uses TRBV7-6 and TRBJ1-1, with 9 positions matching TRBD1. With 2 bases clipped from V and 1 base from J, the junction kept 5 bases outside the gene matches. CDR1 is SGHVS, CDR2 FNYEAQ, per germline. This CDR3 comprises 16 residues. CDR3 protein: CASSLNAGQGNTEAFF. Here the CDR3 DNA reads TGTGCCAGCAGCTTAAATGCGGGACAGGGGAACACTGAAGCTTTCTTT.

This clonotype has more than one count but fewer than ten. V is TRBV20-1 and J is TRBJ2-1; 8 nucleotides match TRBD2. V lost 4 bases to trimming and J lost 4 bases; unmatched junction nucleotides: 6. Germline lookup yields CDR1 DFQATT and CDR2 SNEGSKA (reference sequence). The CDR3 spans 14 residues. The CDR3 reads CSATRGGDYNEQFF. CDR3 DNA: TGCAGTGCTACCCGGGGGGGCGATTACAATGAGCAGTTCTTC.

This clonotype was seen more than once but under ten times. J is TRBJ2-3 and V is TRBV5-1, with TRBD1 matching over 9 bases. Germline V gene data show CDR1 as SGHRS and CDR2 as YFSETQ. This CDR3 has 14 amino acids. The V and J ends lost 9 bases and 3 bases, in that order; junction bases with no gene match: 8. Here the CDR3 reads CATRGQGWTDTQYF. CDR3 nucleotide sequence: TGCGCCACCCGCGGACAGGGGTGGACAGATACGCAGTATTTT.

There are many counts of this clonotype. J is TRBJ1-5 and V is TRBV13; 7 bases fit TRBD1. Germline lookup yields CDR1 PRHDT and CDR2 FYEKMQ (reference sequence). Germline trimming cut 4 bases from V and 3 bases from J; bases unmatched to any gene: 3. The CDR3 extends over 14 amino acids. CDR3 region: CASSSGQPNQPQHF. CDR3 coding DNA: TGTGCCAGCAGCTCGGGACAGCCCAATCAGCCCCAGCATTTT.

There are many counts of this clonotype. V usage is TRBV12-3 or TRBV12-4 and J usage is TRBJ1-1; D ambiguous. The CDR3 is 15 amino acids. With 6 bases removed from V and 0 bases from J, the gap between germline ends came to 14 bases. The CDR3 here is CASRPTRAMNTEAFF. The CDR3 DNA follows: TGTGCCAGCAGACCGACAAGGGCCATGAACACTGAAGCTTTCTTT.

In this sample, this clonotype turned up many times. This chain's CDR3 is CSVLRMGNTEAFF. Here the CDR3 DNA reads TGCAGCGTGCTAAGGATGGGGAACACTGAAGCTTTCTTT. The V gene is TRBV29-1, the J gene TRBJ1-1; no firm D call. The germline V and J ends were trimmed by 6 bases and 1 base, with 12 bases remaining between them. CDR1 SQVTM and CDR2 ANQGSEA come from the germline V gene. The CDR3 covers 13 residues.

The chain recombines TRBV29-1 with TRBJ2-2, with TRBD2 matching 8 bases. This CDR3 is 17 amino acids long. The V gene's germline CDR1 is SQVTM and CDR2 ANQGSEA. The V and J ends lost 0 bases and 3 bases, in that order; junction bases with no gene match: 9. DNA for the CDR3: TGCAGCGTTGAAGATCGGGGGGGCCGCGGTGACACCGGGGAGCTGTTTTTT. This encodes CSVEDRGGRGDTGELFF.

The genes are TRBV11-2 and TRBJ1-3, with unresolved D. CDR3 size: 15 residues. Per the germline V gene, CDR1 is SGHAT and CDR2 is FQNNGV. Trimming removed 6 bases at V and 0 bases at J, with 12 bases between. The CDR3 reads CASRIDARSGNTIYF. In nucleotides, the CDR3 is TGTGCCAGCAGAATTGACGCCCGCTCTGGAAACACCATATATTTT. The complete variable domain, with remaining parts taken from reference TRBV11-2 and TRBJ1-3, reads EAGVAQSPRYKIIEKRQSVAFWCNPISGHATLYWYQQILGQGPKLLIQFQNNGVVDDSQLPKDRFSAERLKGVDSTLKIQPAKLEDSAVYLCASRIDARSGNTIYFGEGSWLTVV.

This clonotype was counted many times. The chain links TRBV7-2 to TRBJ1-1, with 7 bases lining up with TRBD1. CDR3 length: 14 amino acids. V shed 5 bases and J 4 bases; nucleotides not matched to a gene: 7. Germline V lookup: CDR1 SGHTA, CDR2 FQGNSA. Written as DNA, the CDR3 is TGTGCCAGCAGCGCAGGGGGAGAGGTCACTGAAGCTTTCTTT. Protein product: CASSAGGEVTEAFF.

This clonotype was observed a few times. Just one base apart from a much larger clone, this may be a read error. The rearrangement links TRBV28 to TRBJ1-6, with D tentatively TRBD1 (6 bases). Germline CDR1 reads MDHEN; CDR2 reads SYDVKM. Trimming removed 6 bases from V and 4 bases from J, with 10 bases in between. The CDR3 runs to 14 residues. The CDR3 reads CASRGQLYNSPLHF. The CDR3, as DNA: TGTGCCAGCAGAGGACAGTTGTATAATTCACCCCTCCACTTT.

The V gene is TRBV28, the J gene TRBJ2-3; D is unclear. This CDR3 spans 18 amino acids. Germline V gene sequence: CDR1 MDHEN, CDR2 SYDVKM. V gave up 4 bases and J gave up 1 base, with 21 bases separating them. The CDR3 protein is CASSYEMATSRGTDTQYF. The CDR3 DNA sequence: TGTGCCAGCAGTTATGAAATGGCCACCTCCCGGGGCACAGATACGCAGTATTTT.

This clonotype was observed a handful of times. V and J are TRBV19 and TRBJ2-5, with D maybe TRBD2 (6 bases). This CDR3 is 14 amino acids long. V lost 1 base to trimming and J lost 4 bases, with 10 bases between them. Germline-derived CDR1 and CDR2 are LNHDA and SQIVND (reference sequence). The CDR3 loop is CASSIVFGGETQYF. The CDR3 DNA reads as TGTGCCAGTAGTATAGTTTTCGGGGGAGAGACCCAGTACTTC.

As to this clonotype: Just one base apart from a much larger clone, this may be a read error. J is TRBJ2-7 and V is TRBV14; D is unresolved. Germline V gene data show CDR1 as SGHDN and CDR2 as FVKESK. This CDR3 region has 14 residues. V lost 4 bases to trimming and J lost 1 base, with 11 bases between them. CDR3 residues: CASSLDPASYEQYF. CDR3 DNA sequence: TGTGCCAGCAGCCTAGATCCCGCGTCCTACGAGCAGTACTTC. Full variable domain (missing parts from reference TRBV14 and TRBJ2-7): EAGVTQFPSHSVIEKGQTVTLRCDPISGHDNLYWYRRVMGKEIKFLLHFVKESKQDESGMPNNRFLAERTGGTYSTLKVQPAELEDSGVYFCASSLDPASYEQYFGPGTRLTVT.

Details on this clonotype: A much larger clone differs from this one at a single base, so this may be a read error. The J gene is TRBJ1-2, the V gene TRBV6-1; 11 nucleotides align to TRBD1. The V gene end was trimmed by 7 bases and the J gene end by 3 bases; junction bases not matched to a gene: 4. The CDR3 spans 14 residues. CDR1 is MNHNS and CDR2 is SASEGT in the germline V gene. For the CDR3, the DNA is TGTGCCAGCATTCCGGGACAGGGGGACTATGGCTACACCTTC. Amino acid sequence: CASIPGQGDYGYTF.

In this sample, this clonotype turned up many times. The V call is TRBV2, the J call TRBJ2-3; TRBD2 agrees at 7 bases. The CDR3 spans 15 residues. V trimming: 5 bases; J trimming: 6 bases; junction bases outside the gene matches: 11. Germline CDR1 and CDR2: SNHLY and FYNNEI. CDR3 region: CASSRVVGGEDTQYF. CDR3 in DNA: TGTGCCAGCAGTCGTGTGGTGGGGGGGGAGGATACGCAGTATTTT. Full variable domain (outside the CDR3, taken from reference TRBV2 and TRBJ2-3): EPEVTQTPSHQVTQMGQEVILRCVPISNHLYFYWYRQILGQKVEFLVSFYNNEISEKSEIFDDQFSVERPDGSNFTLKIRSTKLEDSAMYFCASSRVVGGEDTQYFGPGTRLTVL.

The V and J genes are TRBV6-1 and TRBJ2-5; D remains ambiguous. Trimming took 5 bases from V and 4 from J, leaving 8 bases between them. The CDR3 length is 12 residues. CDR1 and CDR2 from the germline V gene are MNHNS and SASEGT. This CDR3 reads CASSSDLETQYF. The DNA for the CDR3 is TGTGCCAGCAGTTCCGATTTAGAGACCCAGTACTTC.

There are many counts of this clonotype. The chain is built from TRBV7-8 and TRBJ1-6, with D perhaps TRBD1 (6 bases). The CDR3 sequence is 16 residues long. V was clipped by 5 bases and J by 10 bases, with 21 bases between them. Germline CDR1 reads SGHVS; CDR2 reads FQNEAQ. DNA of the CDR3: TGTGCCAGCAGCCCCCTTTCACAGGGCTCTTGGTCACCCCTCCACTTT. Its protein is CASSPLSQGSWSPLHF.

In its sample, this clonotype was seen many times. The chain carries TRBV4-1 and TRBJ1-2; D is perhaps TRBD1 (6 bases). The length of the CDR3 is 15 residues. Between the trimmed V and J ends, which lost 1 base and 5 bases, there was a span of 14 bases. Germline loops: CDR1 MGHRA, CDR2 YSYEKL. The CDR3 DNA follows: TGCGCCAGCAGCCAAGGGGACACTGCCTCGTATGGCTACACCTTC. Its protein is CASSQGDTASYGYTF.

This clonotype was seen only a few times. The V gene is TRBV7-9, the J gene TRBJ1-1; D may be TRBD1 (6 bases). This CDR3 has 18 residues. V was pared by 5 bases and J by 0 bases, with 22 bases between. From germline, CDR1 is SEHNR and CDR2 FQNEAQ (reference sequence). DNA for the CDR3: TGTGCCAGCAGCACAAGAACGGGACACCCTACCATGAACACTGAAGCTTTCTTT. Translating it yields CASSTRTGHPTMNTEAFF.